A single sample gave rise to the 10 T cell receptor beta chains below, sequenced in a study of blood T cell repertoires in COVID-19. Profiling relied on immunoSEQ multiplex PCR, and the TCRdb table lists in-frame clones only, not all of them. The table shows 150,000 or so clones, with around 84% occurring only once. The sequenced sample consisted of PBMCs or T cells enriched from blood (not recorded which). The source of these receptors is a middle-aged man who had recovered from COVID-19.

J is TRBJ2-1 and V is TRBV5-4; a possible D gene is TRBD1 (6 bases). V lost 4 bases and J 7 bases, leaving 15 bases between the germline ends. Germline V gives CDR1 SGHNT, CDR2 YYREEE (reference sequence). CDR3 length: 14 amino acids. This CDR3 is CASSRSGQRNEQFF. The CDR3 nucleotides read TGTGCCAGCAGCCGATCAGGACAGAGGAATGAGCAGTTCTTC.

The chain uses TRBV7-3 and TRBJ2-3; D might be TRBD2 (6 bases). Trimming cost V 6 bases and J 2 bases, with 12 bases left between them. Germline CDR1 is SGHTA and CDR2 is FQGTGA. The CDR3 consists of 14 residues. This chain's CDR3 is CASRTTGDTDTQYF. In nucleotides, the CDR3 is TGTGCCAGCAGAACCACGGGGGACACAGATACGCAGTATTTT.

This chain connects TRBV5-1 to TRBJ2-2; TRBD2 matches at 9 bases. Germline assignment: CDR1 SGHRS and CDR2 YFSETQ. V was pared by 0 bases and J by 9 bases, with 9 bases of the junction left unmatched. The CDR3 covers 16 residues. DNA for the CDR3: TGCGCCAGCAGCTTGGCGGCGGGGGGGCCCGGTAGGGAGCTGTTTTTT. Amino acids: CASSLAAGGPGRELFF. Full variable domain (outside the CDR3, taken from reference TRBV5-1 and TRBJ2-2): KAGVTQTPRYLIKTRGQQVTLSCSPISGHRSVSWYQQTPGQGLQFLFEYFSETQRNKGNFPGRFSGRQFSNSRSEMNVSTLELGDSALYLCASSLAAGGPGRELFFGEGSRLTVL.

The chain is built from TRBV12-3 or TRBV12-4 and TRBJ2-2; the match to TRBD1 covers 7 bases. CDR3 size: 13 residues. The J segment lost 7 bases and the V segment lost 4 bases, leaving 3 bases of the junction unmatched. CDR3 amino acids: CASSWTGYGELFF. The CDR3 nucleotides are TGTGCCAGCAGTTGGACAGGATACGGGGAGCTGTTTTTT.

V and J are TRBV3-1 (or the pseudogene TRBV3-2) and TRBJ1-2, with D possibly TRBD1 on 6 matching bases. The CDR3 length is 15 residues. Germline V lookup: CDR1 LGHDT, CDR2 YNNKEL (reference sequence). Trimming left V 2 bases short and J 8 bases short, with 18 bases between. The CDR3 bases are TGTGCCAGCAGCCAAACAGGGTTGGGTTCGGAAGGCTACACCTTC. Its translation is CASSQTGLGSEGYTF.

V gene TRBV3-1 (or the pseudogene TRBV3-2) combines with J gene TRBJ1-1; D possibly corresponds to TRBD1 (5 bases). V was cut by 4 bases and J by 4 bases, with 19 bases left in between. The CDR3 contains 16 residues. Germline CDR1 reads LGHDT; CDR2 reads YNNKEL (reference sequence). The CDR3 here is CASSLLSRGMGTEAFF. CDR3 nucleotides: TGTGCCAGCAGCCTGCTGAGTCGGGGGATGGGCACTGAAGCTTTCTTT.

The CDR3 loop reads CASSLAGQAREPQHF. The CDR3 bases are TGTGCCAGCAGCTTGGCTGGACAAGCCCGGGAGCCCCAGCATTTT. The gene calls are TRBV5-8 and TRBJ1-5, with D maybe TRBD1 (5 bases). Per the germline V gene, CDR1 is SGHTS and CDR2 is YDEGEE. Trimming removed 0 bases from V and 8 bases from J, with 15 bases in between. This CDR3 has 15 amino acids.

The rearrangement links TRBV30 to TRBJ1-6; TRBD1 is a possible D gene (5 bases). This CDR3 comprises 15 residues. The germline CDR1 and CDR2 sequences are GTSNPN and SVGIG (reference sequence). V was clipped by 4 bases and J by 7 bases, with 17 bases between them. The DNA of the CDR3 is TGTGCCTGGACGCAGATTCGGCAGGGAAATTCACCCCTCCACTTT. Translating it yields CAWTQIRQGNSPLHF.

This chain uses TRBV18 with TRBJ2-7, with D perhaps TRBD1 (5 bases). The CDR3 has 13 residues. Germline V lookup: CDR1 KGHSH, CDR2 LQKENI. V lost 3 bases, J lost 4 bases, and 10 bases lay in between. CDR3 residues: CASSPTQEYEQYF. The DNA for the CDR3 is TGTGCCAGCTCACCCACACAGGAGTACGAGCAGTACTTC.

The chain has TRBV18 and TRBJ2-7; possible D gene TRBD1, 6 bases. V dropped 1 base and J dropped 2 bases, with 9 bases sitting between them. CDR1 KGHSH and CDR2 LQKENI come from the germline V gene. The CDR3 extends over 14 amino acids. CDR3 sequence (DNA): TGTGCCAGCTCACCACGGCAGGGGACCTACGAGCAGTACGTC. Translated, it gives CASSPRQGTYEQYV.